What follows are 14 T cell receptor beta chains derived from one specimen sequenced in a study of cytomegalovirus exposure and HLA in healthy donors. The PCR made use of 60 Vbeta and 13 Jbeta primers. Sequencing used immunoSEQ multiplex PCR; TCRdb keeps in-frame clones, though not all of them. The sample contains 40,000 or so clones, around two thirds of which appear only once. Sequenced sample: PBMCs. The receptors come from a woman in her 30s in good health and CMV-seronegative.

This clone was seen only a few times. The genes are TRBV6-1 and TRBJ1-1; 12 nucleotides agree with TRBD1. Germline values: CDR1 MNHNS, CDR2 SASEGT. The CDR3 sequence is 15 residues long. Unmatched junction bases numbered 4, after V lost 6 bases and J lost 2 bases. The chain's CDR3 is CASRGQGALNTEAFF. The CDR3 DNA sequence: TGTGCCAGCAGGGGACAGGGGGCGCTTAACACTGAAGCTTTCTTT.

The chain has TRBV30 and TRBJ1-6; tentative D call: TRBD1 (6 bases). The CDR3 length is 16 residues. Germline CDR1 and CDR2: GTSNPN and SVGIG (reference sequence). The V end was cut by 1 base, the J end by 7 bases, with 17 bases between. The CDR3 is CAWSANTRTANSPLHF. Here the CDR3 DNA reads TGTGCCTGGAGTGCGAATACCCGGACAGCAAATTCACCCCTCCACTTT.

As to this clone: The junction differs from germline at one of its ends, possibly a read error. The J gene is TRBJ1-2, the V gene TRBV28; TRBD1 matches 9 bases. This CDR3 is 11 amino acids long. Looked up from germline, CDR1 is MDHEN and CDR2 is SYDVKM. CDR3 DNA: TGTGCCAGCAGACGGGACAGGGACGACTCCTTC. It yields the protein CASRRDRDDSF.

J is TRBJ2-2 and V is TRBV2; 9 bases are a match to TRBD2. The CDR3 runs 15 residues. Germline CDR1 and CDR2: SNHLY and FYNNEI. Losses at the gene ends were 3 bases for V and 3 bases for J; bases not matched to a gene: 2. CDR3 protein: CASSETSGHTGELFF. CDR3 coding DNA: TGTGCCAGCAGTGAGACTAGCGGTCACACCGGGGAGCTGTTTTTT.

As DNA, the CDR3 is TGTGCCAGCAGCCCTCAGACAGGGCAAGGTGAAAAACTGTTTTTT. Translation: CASSPQTGQGEKLFF. The chain joins TRBV7-2 to TRBJ1-4; TRBD1 matches at 7 bases. Trimming at V came to 5 bases and at J to 7 bases, leaving 10 bases not matched to a gene. The CDR3 is made up of 15 amino acids. Germline V CDR1 and CDR2: SGHTA, FQGNSA. The full variable domain, its missing parts supplied by reference TRBV7-2 and TRBJ1-4, is GAGVSQSPSNKVTEKGKDVELRCDPISGHTALYWYRQSLGQGLEFLIYFQGNSAPDKSGLPSDRFSAERTGGSVSTLTIQRTQQEDSAVYLCASSPQTGQGEKLFFGSGTQLSVL.

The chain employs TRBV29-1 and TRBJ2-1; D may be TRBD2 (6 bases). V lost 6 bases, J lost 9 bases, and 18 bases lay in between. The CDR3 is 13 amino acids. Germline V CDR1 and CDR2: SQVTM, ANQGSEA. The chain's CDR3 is CSVSPTSTGEQFF. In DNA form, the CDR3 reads TGCAGCGTCAGCCCGACTAGTACGGGTGAGCAGTTCTTC.

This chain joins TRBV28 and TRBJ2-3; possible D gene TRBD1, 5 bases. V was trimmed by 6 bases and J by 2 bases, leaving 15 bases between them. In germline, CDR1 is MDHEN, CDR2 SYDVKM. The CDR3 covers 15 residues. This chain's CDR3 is CASSPQGTFTDTQYF. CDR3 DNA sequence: TGTGCCAGCAGCCCTCAGGGAACCTTCACAGATACGCAGTATTTT.

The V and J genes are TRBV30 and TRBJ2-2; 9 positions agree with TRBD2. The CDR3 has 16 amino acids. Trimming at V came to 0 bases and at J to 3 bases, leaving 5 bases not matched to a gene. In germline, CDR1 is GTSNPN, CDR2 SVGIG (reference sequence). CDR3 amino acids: CAWSVGSGGYTGELFF. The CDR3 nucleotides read TGTGCCTGGAGTGTAGGGAGCGGGGGGTACACCGGGGAGCTGTTTTTT. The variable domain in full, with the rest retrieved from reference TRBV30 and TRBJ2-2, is SQTIHQWPATLVQPVGSPLSLECTVEGTSNPNLYWYRQAAGRGLQLLFYSVGIGQISSEVPQNLSASRPQDRQFILSSKKLLLSDSGFYLCAWSVGSGGYTGELFFGEGSRLTVL.

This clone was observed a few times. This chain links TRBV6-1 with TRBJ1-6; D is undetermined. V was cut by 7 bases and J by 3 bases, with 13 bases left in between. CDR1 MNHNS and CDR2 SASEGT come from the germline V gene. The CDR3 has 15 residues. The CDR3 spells CASTAPSGYNSPLHF. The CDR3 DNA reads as TGTGCCAGCACCGCCCCCTCAGGCTATAATTCACCCCTCCACTTT.

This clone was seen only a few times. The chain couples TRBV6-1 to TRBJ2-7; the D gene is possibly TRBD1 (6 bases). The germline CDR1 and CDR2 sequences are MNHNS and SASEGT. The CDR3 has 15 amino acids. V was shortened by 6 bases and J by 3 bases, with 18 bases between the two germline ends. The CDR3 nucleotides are TGTGCCAGCAGGAAGGACAGTTCATATCACTACGAGCAGTACTTC. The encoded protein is CASRKDSSYHYEQYF.

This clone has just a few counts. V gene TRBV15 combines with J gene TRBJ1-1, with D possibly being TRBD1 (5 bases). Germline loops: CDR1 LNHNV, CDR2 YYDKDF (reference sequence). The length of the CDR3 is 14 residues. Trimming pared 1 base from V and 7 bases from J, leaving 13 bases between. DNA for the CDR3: TGTGCCACCAGCAGAGGGGGCCTTAGAGGTGAAGCTTTCTTT. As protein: CATSRGGLRGEAFF. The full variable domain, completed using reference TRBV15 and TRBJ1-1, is DAMVIQNPRYQVTQFGKPVTLSCSQTLNHNVMYWYQQKSSQAPKLLFHYYDKDFNNEADTPDNFQSRRPNTSFCFLDIRSPGLGDTAMYLCATSRGGLRGEAFFGQGTRLTVV.

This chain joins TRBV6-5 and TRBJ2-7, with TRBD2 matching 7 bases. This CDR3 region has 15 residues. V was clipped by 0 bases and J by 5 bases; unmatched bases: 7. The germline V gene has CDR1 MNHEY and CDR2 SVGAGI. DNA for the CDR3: TGTGCCAGCAGTTACTCAGCGGGAAGCGTCGACGAGCAGTACTTC. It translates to CASSYSAGSVDEQYF.

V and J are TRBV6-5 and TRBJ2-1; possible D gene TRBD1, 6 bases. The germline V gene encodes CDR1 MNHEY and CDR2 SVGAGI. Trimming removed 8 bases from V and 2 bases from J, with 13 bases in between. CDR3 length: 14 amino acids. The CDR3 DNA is TGTGCCAGCGCTGGACAGTCAGCCTACAATGAGCAGTTCTTC. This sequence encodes CASAGQSAYNEQFF.

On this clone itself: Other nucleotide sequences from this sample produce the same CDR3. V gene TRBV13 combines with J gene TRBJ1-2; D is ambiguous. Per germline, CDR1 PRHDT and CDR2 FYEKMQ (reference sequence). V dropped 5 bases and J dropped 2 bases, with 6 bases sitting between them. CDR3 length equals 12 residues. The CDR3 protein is CASSPRNYGYTF. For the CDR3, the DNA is TGTGCCAGCAGCCCGCGGAACTATGGCTACACCTTC.